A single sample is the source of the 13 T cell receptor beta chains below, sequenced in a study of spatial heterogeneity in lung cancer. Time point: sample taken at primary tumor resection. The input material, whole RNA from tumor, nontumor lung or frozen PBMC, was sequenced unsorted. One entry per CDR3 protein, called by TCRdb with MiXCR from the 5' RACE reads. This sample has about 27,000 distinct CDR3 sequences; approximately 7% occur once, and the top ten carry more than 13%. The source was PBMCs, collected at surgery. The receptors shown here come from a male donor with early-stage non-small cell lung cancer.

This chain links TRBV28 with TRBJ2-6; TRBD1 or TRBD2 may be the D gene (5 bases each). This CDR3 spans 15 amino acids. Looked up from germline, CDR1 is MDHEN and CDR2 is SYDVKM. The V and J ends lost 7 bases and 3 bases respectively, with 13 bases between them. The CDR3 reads CASTSGALGANVLTF. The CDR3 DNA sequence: TGTGCCAGCACGTCCGGGGCGCTTGGGGCCAACGTCCTGACTTTC.

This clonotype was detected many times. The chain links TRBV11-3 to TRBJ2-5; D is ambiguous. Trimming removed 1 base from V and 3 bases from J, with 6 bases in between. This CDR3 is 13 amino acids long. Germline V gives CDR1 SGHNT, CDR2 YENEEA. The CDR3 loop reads CASSLGGEETQYF. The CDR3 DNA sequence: TGTGCCAGCAGCTTAGGTGGAGAAGAGACCCAGTACTTC.

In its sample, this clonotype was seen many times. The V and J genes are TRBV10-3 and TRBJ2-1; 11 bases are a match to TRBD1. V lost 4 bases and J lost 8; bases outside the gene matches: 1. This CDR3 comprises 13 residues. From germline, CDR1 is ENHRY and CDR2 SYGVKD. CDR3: CAISGDRGDEQFF. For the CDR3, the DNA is TGTGCCATCAGTGGGGACAGGGGGGATGAGCAGTTCTTC.

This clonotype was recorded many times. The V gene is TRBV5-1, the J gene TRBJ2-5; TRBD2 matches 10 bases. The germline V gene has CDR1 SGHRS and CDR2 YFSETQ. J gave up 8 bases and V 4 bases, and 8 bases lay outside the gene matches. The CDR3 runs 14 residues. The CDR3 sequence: CASSPPGTSVTQYF. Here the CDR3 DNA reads TGCGCCAGCAGCCCCCCCGGGACTAGCGTTACCCAGTACTTC. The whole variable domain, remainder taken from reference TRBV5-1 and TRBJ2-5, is KAGVTQTPRYLIKTRGQQVTLSCSPISGHRSVSWYQQTPGQGLQFLFEYFSETQRNKGNFPGRFSGRQFSNSRSEMNVSTLELGDSALYLCASSPPGTSVTQYFGPGTRLLVL.

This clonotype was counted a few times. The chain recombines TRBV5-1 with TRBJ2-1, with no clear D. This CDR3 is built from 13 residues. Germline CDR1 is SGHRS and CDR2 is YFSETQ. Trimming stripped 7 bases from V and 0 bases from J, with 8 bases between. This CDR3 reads CASGLVSYNEQFF. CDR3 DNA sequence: TGCGCCAGCGGGCTGGTCTCCTACAATGAGCAGTTCTTC.

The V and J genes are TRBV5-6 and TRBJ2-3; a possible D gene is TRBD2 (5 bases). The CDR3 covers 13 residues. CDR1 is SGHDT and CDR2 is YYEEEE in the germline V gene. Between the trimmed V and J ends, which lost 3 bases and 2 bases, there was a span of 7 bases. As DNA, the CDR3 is TGTGCCAGCAGCTCGACTAACACAGATACGCAGTATTTT. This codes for CASSSTNTDTQYF.

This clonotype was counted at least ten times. The CDR3 here is CSALGRLSYNEQFF. The CDR3 bases are TGCAGTGCTCTCGGGAGGCTATCCTACAATGAGCAGTTCTTC. V and J are TRBV20-1 and TRBJ2-1; the match to TRBD2 covers 7 bases. CDR1 is DFQATT, CDR2 SNEGSKA, per germline (reference sequence). J lost 1 base, V lost 5 bases, and 5 bases had no gene match. This CDR3 has 14 residues.

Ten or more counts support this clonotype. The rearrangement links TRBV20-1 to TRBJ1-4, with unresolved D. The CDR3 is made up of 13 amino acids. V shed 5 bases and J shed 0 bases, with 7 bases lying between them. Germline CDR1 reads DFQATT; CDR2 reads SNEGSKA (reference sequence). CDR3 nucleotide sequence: TGCAGTGCTGGACGGTCAACTAATGAAAAACTGTTTTTT. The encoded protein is CSAGRSTNEKLFF.

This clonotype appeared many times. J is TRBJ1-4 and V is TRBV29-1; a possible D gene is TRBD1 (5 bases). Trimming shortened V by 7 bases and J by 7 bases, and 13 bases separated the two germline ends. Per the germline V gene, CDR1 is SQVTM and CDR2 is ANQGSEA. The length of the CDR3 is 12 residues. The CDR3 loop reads CSAGAHSEKLFF. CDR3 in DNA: TGCAGCGCCGGGGCCCACTCTGAAAAACTGTTTTTT.

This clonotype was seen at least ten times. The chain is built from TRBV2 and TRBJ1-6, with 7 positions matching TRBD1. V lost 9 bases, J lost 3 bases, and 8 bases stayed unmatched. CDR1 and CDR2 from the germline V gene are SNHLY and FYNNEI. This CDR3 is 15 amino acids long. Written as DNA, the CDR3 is TGTGCCAGGACGATACAGGGGAGCTATAATTCACCCCTCCACTTT. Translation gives CARTIQGSYNSPLHF.

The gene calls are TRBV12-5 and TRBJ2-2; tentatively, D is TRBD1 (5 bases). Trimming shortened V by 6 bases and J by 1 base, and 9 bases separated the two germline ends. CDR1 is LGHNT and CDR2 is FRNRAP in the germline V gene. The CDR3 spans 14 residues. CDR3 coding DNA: TGTGCTAGTGGAACGCAGGGGAACACCGGGGAGCTGTTTTTT. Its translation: CASGTQGNTGELFF.

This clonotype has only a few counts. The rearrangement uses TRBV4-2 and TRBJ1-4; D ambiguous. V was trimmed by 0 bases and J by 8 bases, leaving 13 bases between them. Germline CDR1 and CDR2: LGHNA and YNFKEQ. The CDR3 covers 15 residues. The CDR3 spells CASSQEGGYGEKLFF. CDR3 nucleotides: TGTGCCAGCAGCCAAGAAGGAGGGTATGGGGAAAAACTGTTTTTT.

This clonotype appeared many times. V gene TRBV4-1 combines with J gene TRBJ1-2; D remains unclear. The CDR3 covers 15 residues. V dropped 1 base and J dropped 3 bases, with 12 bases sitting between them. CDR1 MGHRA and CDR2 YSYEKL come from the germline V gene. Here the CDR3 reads CASSQVAGLDYGYTF. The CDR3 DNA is TGCGCCAGCAGCCAAGTCGCAGGACTCGACTATGGCTACACCTTC.